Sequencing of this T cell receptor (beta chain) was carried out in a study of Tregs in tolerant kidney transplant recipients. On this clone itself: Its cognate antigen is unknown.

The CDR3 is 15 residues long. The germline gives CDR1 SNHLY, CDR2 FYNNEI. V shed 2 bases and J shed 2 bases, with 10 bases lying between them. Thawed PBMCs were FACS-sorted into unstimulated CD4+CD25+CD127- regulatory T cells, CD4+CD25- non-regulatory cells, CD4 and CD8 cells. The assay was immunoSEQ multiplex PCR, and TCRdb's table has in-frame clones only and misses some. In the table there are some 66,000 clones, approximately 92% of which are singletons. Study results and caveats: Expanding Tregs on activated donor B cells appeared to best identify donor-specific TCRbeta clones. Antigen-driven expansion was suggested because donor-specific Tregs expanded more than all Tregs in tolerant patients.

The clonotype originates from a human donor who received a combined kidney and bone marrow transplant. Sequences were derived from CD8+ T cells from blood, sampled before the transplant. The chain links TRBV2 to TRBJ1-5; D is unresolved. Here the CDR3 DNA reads TGTGCCAGCAGTGAACAGGCTTATGGCAATCAGCCCCAGCATTTT. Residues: CASSEQAYGNQPQHF.